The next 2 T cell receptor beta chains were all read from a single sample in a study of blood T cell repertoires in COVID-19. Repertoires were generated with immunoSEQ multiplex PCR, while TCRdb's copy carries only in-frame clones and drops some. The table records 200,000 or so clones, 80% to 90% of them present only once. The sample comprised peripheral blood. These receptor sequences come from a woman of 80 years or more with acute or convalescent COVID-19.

The CDR3 nucleotides are TGTGCCAGCAATTCGGGACTGATAAAAGAGACCCAGTACTTC. This gives the protein CASNSGLIKETQYF. The chain has TRBV2 and TRBJ2-5, with TRBD2 as a possible D gene (6 bases). V was pared by 7 bases and J by 3 bases, with 15 bases between. CDR3 length: 14 residues. Germline loops: CDR1 SNHLY, CDR2 FYNNEI.

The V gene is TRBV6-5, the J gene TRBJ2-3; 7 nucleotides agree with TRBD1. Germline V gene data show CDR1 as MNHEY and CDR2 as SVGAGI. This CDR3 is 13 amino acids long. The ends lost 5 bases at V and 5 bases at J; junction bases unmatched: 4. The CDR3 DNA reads TGTGCCAGCAGTAGGGACAGCCAAGATACGCAGTATTTT. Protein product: CASSRDSQDTQYF.